This T cell receptor beta chain was sequenced in a study of cytomegalovirus exposure and HLA in healthy donors. Study as a whole: Caucasian-associated ancestry cluster membership applied to 75% to 85% of several hundred genotyped donors. Study-wide points: Previously analyzed data showed that most TCR beta V segments were productive at a frequency of about 90% or about 30%.

For this clone: Its antigen is as yet unknown.

In the PCR, 60 Vbeta and 13 Jbeta primers were used. In the original analysis: Unique TCR beta chains totaled about 78 million in a later count, with approximately 11 million of them shared. Measured with immunoSEQ multiplex PCR; TCRdb has only the in-frame clones, and not every one. V and J calls and clone size come straight from that table; D and trimming were deduced from the DNA. The sample carries 150,000 to 200,000 clones, 70% to 80% recorded once. CDR1 is SQVTM, CDR2 ANQGSEA, per germline. The CDR3 extends over 13 amino acids. Deletions cut 0 bases from V and 8 bases from J, with 13 bases between.

The sample was PBMCs. V gene TRBV29-1 combines with J gene TRBJ1-2; no reliable D call. This TCR came from a man aged 25-45 years in good health and CMV-seronegative. CDR3 sequence: CSVEDRRRLGYTF. As DNA, the CDR3 is TGCAGCGTTGAAGATCGACGGAGGTTAGGCTACACCTTC.